This T cell receptor (beta chain) was recovered during a study of early T cells in non-severe SARS-CoV-2 infection. About the study: Chains stayed unpaired after sequencing of bulk RNA from unsorted whole blood.

Study results and limitations: VDJdb matches were skewed toward anti-spike CD8 T cell responses.

TCRdb redid the calling of the 5' RACE reads with MiXCR, one entry per CDR3 protein. The top ten hold approximately 4.1% of the sample, which has fewer than 65,000 distinct CDR3 sequences, around 9.3% seen once. The germline V and J ends were trimmed by 6 bases and 4 bases, with 21 bases remaining between them. The CDR3 totals 15 residues. Germline loops: CDR1 SQVTM, CDR2 ANQGSEA. In this sample, this clonotype turned up many times. The antigen is undetermined. This receptor was taken from an adult who was a healthcare worker with PCR-confirmed SARS-CoV-2 infection or an uninfected control (not recorded which). The V call is TRBV29-1, the J call TRBJ2-5; D possibly corresponds to TRBD2 (6 bases). Sequenced material: whole blood. The DNA of the CDR3 is TGCAGCGTGACACGGGGGACCCAAGTAGGAGAGACCCAGTACTTC. Translated, it gives CSVTRGTQVGETQYF.